These 15 T cell receptor beta chains were all obtained from the same sample, sequenced in a study of shared T cell receptors in the human thymus. TCRdb keeps only in-frame clones here, not all; method: immunoSEQ multiplex PCR. The table has hundreds of thousands of clones, 78% seen once; the top ten hold about 0.013%. These data also featured in a second study, about human thymus T cells.

The sequenced material came from thymocytes. These receptors all come from a boy younger than two with a congenital heart defect.

The V gene is TRBV28, the J gene TRBJ1-1; no definite D call. V was shortened by 5 bases and J by 1 base, with 17 bases between the two germline ends. Germline V CDR1 and CDR2: MDHEN, SYDVKM. The CDR3 is 16 residues long. Here the CDR3 DNA reads TGTGCCAGCAGTAAACCCACCCGGTCCGAGAACACTGAAGCTTTCTTT. It codes for CASSKPTRSENTEAFF.

This rearrangement joins TRBV14 to TRBJ2-2; 11 bases agree with TRBD2. The CDR3 consists of 18 residues. Germline trimming cut 1 base from V and 1 base from J; bases unmatched to any gene: 5. Per the germline V gene, CDR1 is SGHDN and CDR2 is FVKESK. CDR3 DNA: TGTGCCAGCAGCCAAGTTGCGACTAGCGGGAAGAACACCGGGGAGCTGTTTTTT. This encodes CASSQVATSGKNTGELFF.

This rearrangement joins TRBV4-2 to TRBJ1-1, with 8 positions matching TRBD1. V shed 4 bases, J shed 8 bases, and the junction held 6 bases outside the gene matches. The CDR3 extends over 13 amino acids. Germline V CDR1 and CDR2: LGHNA, YNFKEQ. The CDR3 nucleotides are TGTGCCAGCAGCCGCGGACAGGGCCAAGAAGCTTTCTTT. Translation: CASSRGQGQEAFF.

The rearrangement uses TRBV9 and TRBJ2-3; tentative D call: TRBD2 (6 bases). The V end was cut by 4 bases, the J end by 1 base, with 16 bases between. This CDR3 contains 16 residues. Germline V gene lookup returns CDR1 SGDLS and CDR2 YYNGEE. The CDR3 loop is CASSQQVREGTDTQYF. The CDR3 DNA reads TGTGCCAGCAGCCAACAGGTGAGGGAGGGCACAGATACGCAGTATTTT. The variable domain in full, completed from reference TRBV9 and TRBJ2-3, reads DSGVTQTPKHLITATGQRVTLRCSPRSGDLSVYWYQQSLDQGLQFLIQYYNGEERAKGNILERFSAQQFPDLHSELNLSSLELGDSALYFCASSQQVREGTDTQYFGPGTRLTVL.

The chain has TRBV27 and TRBJ2-7, with TRBD2 matching 8 bases. Unmatched junction bases numbered 5, after V lost 2 bases and J lost 2 bases. This CDR3 has 15 amino acids. CDR1 is MNHEY, CDR2 SMNVEV, per germline (reference sequence). CDR3 loop: CASSLGTSGAYEQYF. The CDR3 nucleotides read TGTGCCAGCAGTTTAGGTACTAGCGGAGCCTACGAGCAGTACTTC.

The rearrangement uses TRBV7-9 and TRBJ1-2, with D possibly TRBD1 on 6 matching bases. Germline CDR1 reads SEHNR; CDR2 reads FQNEAQ (reference sequence). Trimming took 8 bases from V and 0 from J, leaving 13 bases between them. CDR3 length equals 14 residues. DNA for the CDR3: TGTGCCAGCGGCAGACAGGAAGCTAACTATGGCTACACCTTC. As protein: CASGRQEANYGYTF.

The rearrangement links TRBV10-2 to TRBJ2-5; 7 bases align to TRBD2. The CDR3 is made up of 15 amino acids. Germline assignment: CDR1 WSHSY and CDR2 SAAADI. The J segment lost 5 bases and the V segment lost 0 bases, leaving 6 bases of the junction unmatched. The CDR3 region is CASSESGGEGETQYF. CDR3 nucleotides: TGCGCCAGCAGTGAGTCGGGAGGGGAGGGGGAGACCCAGTACTTC.

The rearrangement joins TRBV29-1 to TRBJ1-1; a weak D match, TRBD1 (6 bases). Germline CDR1 is SQVTM and CDR2 is ANQGSEA. CDR3 size: 14 residues. Trimming removed 4 bases at V and 1 base at J, with 13 bases between. CDR3 residues: CSVVTGGRNTEAFF. The CDR3 nucleotides read TGCAGCGTTGTGACTGGGGGCAGGAACACTGAAGCTTTCTTT.

The chain links TRBV2 to TRBJ2-4, with TRBD1 matching over 8 bases. Per germline, CDR1 SNHLY and CDR2 FYNNEI. This CDR3 has 16 residues. The V gene end was trimmed by 2 bases and the J gene end by 3 bases; junction bases not matched to a gene: 6. The CDR3 nucleotides are TGTGCCAGCAGTGAAAGGACAGGGAGTGTCAAAAACATTCAGTACTTC. Translated: CASSERTGSVKNIQYF. The entire variable domain, with the rest obtained from reference TRBV2 and TRBJ2-4, is as follows: EPEVTQTPSHQVTQMGQEVILRCVPISNHLYFYWYRQILGQKVEFLVSFYNNEISEKSEIFDDQFSVERPDGSNFTLKIRSTKLEDSAMYFCASSERTGSVKNIQYFGAGTRLSVL.

The rearrangement uses TRBV15 and TRBJ2-7; TRBD1 matches at 9 bases. J lost 3 bases, V lost 1 base, and 10 bases had no gene match. The CDR3 has 17 residues. Per germline, CDR1 LNHNV and CDR2 YYDKDF (reference sequence). The CDR3 loop is CATSRGRKQGARYEQYF. CDR3 nucleotide sequence: TGTGCCACCAGCAGAGGCCGTAAACAGGGGGCCCGCTACGAGCAGTACTTC.

The rearrangement uses TRBV5-1 and TRBJ1-2; TRBD1 agrees at 10 bases. The junction had 17 bases not matched to a gene; V was cut back by 4 bases and J by 2 bases. CDR3 size: 19 residues. Germline loops: CDR1 SGHRS, CDR2 YFSETQ. The CDR3 coding sequence is TGCGCCAGCAGCCACCAGGGCCAGGGACAGGGGATTAAGAACTATGGCTACACCTTC. Residues: CASSHQGQGQGIKNYGYTF.

The chain combines TRBV18 with TRBJ2-7; 10 positions match TRBD1. V was clipped by 5 bases and J by 3 bases; unmatched bases: 4. The CDR3 has 14 amino acids. Germline CDR1 KGHSH, CDR2 LQKENI. The CDR3 loop reads CASSTGQGGYEQYF. The CDR3 region has the DNA TGTGCCAGCTCAACCGGACAGGGGGGCTACGAGCAGTACTTC.

The CDR3 DNA reads TGTGCCAGTAGTATGCAGGCGGGGTACGAGCAGTACTTC. Amino acid sequence: CASSMQAGYEQYF. This chain connects TRBV19 to TRBJ2-7, with D maybe TRBD2 (6 bases). CDR1 LNHDA and CDR2 SQIVND come from the germline V gene (reference sequence). The CDR3 has 13 residues. V lost 3 bases, J lost 4 bases, and 10 bases lay in between. Variable domain in full (rest from reference TRBV19 and TRBJ2-7): DGGITQSPKYLFRKEGQNVTLSCEQNLNHDAMYWYRQDPGQGLRLIYYSQIVNDFQKGDIAEGYSVSREKKESFPLTVTSAQKNPTAFYLCASSMQAGYEQYFGPGTRLTVT.

V is TRBV4-3 and J is TRBJ2-7; D gene ambiguous. Germline CDR1 and CDR2: LGHNA and YSLEER. The V end was cut by 0 bases, the J end by 0 bases, with 15 bases between. The CDR3 has 17 amino acids. The CDR3 DNA reads as TGCGCCAGCAGCCAAGAATGGGCCCGGTATTCCTCCTACGAGCAGTACTTC. This encodes CASSQEWARYSSYEQYF.

In its sample, this clone was seen a few times. The chain has TRBV7-2 and TRBJ2-7; maybe TRBD1 (5 bases). The germline CDR1 and CDR2 sequences are SGHTA and FQGNSA. CDR3 length: 18 amino acids. Between the trimmed V and J ends, which lost 5 bases and 0 bases, there was a span of 23 bases. The CDR3 here is CASSLREVAVLSSYEQYF. The CDR3 nucleotides read TGTGCCAGCAGCCTCAGGGAAGTGGCGGTCCTCAGCTCCTACGAGCAGTACTTC. The full variable domain, completed using reference TRBV7-2 and TRBJ2-7, is GAGVSQSPSNKVTEKGKDVELRCDPISGHTALYWYRQSLGQGLEFLIYFQGNSAPDKSGLPSDRFSAERTGGSVSTLTIQRTQQEDSAVYLCASSLREVAVLSSYEQYFGPGTRLTVT.